Below, one TCR beta chain is given with its context. These data belong to a study of blood T cell repertoires in COVID-19. The wider study: Sites across the United States, Italy and Spain contributed samples from acute and convalescent COVID-19.

This CDR3 has 15 residues. CDR1 and CDR2 (germline): SGHAT, FQNNGV. Trimming removed 5 bases from V and 1 base from J; junction bases left unmatched: 5. The assay was immunoSEQ multiplex PCR, and TCRdb's table has in-frame clones only and misses some. Of 150,000 to 200,000 clones listed, approximately 85% were seen once; the top ten hold approximately 9.8%. This TCR was sampled from a woman of 80 years or more with acute or convalescent COVID-19. The chain has TRBV11-2 and TRBJ1-1, with 9 bases fitting TRBD1. The sequencing input was peripheral blood. In DNA, the CDR3 is TGTGCCAGCAGCCGGACAGGGGCCACGAACACTGAAGCTTTCTTT. As protein: CASSRTGATNTEAFF.